Sequencing of this T cell receptor (beta chain) was carried out in a study of cytomegalovirus exposure and HLA in healthy donors. Across the study: The use of the same platform for the 120 validation repertoires and the 650 to 850 first-cohort repertoires was reported by a later analysis. General observations from the study: According to a subsequent analysis, TCR clusters from the first cohort were inclined to appear together in the 120 validation repertoires. According to the study, 150 to 200 TCR beta chains were cytomegalovirus-associated.

From germline, CDR1 is MNHEY and CDR2 SVGAGI. Trimming cost V 0 bases and J 4 bases, with 4 bases left between them. The CDR3 consists of 13 residues. Produced via immunoSEQ multiplex PCR; TCRdb's table is partial and in-frame only. Here the sample spans 180,000 or so clones, around 84% being singletons. On this clone: Its target is unknown.

Material: PBMCs. This chain connects TRBV6-5 to TRBJ1-5; the D is unclear. The sequence came from a woman in her twenties or thirties in good health and CMV-seropositive. The CDR3: CASSYSENQPQHF. The DNA for the CDR3 is TGTGCCAGCAGTTACTCTGAGAATCAGCCCCAGCATTTT.